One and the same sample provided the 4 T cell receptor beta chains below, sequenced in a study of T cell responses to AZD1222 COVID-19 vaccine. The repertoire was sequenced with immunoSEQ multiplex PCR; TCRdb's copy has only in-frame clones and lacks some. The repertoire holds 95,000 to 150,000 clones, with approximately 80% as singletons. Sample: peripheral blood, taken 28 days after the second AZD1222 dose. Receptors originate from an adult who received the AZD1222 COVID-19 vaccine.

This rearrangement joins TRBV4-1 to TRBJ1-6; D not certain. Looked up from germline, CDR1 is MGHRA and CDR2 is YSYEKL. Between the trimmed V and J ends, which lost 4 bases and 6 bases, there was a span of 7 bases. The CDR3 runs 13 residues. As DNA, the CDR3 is TGCGCCAGCAGCCTGCGACCTAATTCACCCCTCCACTTT. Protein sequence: CASSLRPNSPLHF.

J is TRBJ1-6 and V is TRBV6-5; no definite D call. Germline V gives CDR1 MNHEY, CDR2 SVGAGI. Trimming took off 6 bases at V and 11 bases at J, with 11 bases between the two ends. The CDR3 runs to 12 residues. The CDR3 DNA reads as TGTGCCAGCAGCCTCGTCCAAGCACCCCTCCACTTT. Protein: CASSLVQAPLHF.

CDR3 in DNA: TGTGCCAGCGGGAGGGAGAACACTGAAGCTTTCTTT. Amino acid sequence: CASGRENTEAFF. The chain couples TRBV12-3 or TRBV12-4 to TRBJ1-1; D is uncertain. The CDR3 contains 12 residues. Deletions cut 8 bases from V and 1 base from J, with 8 bases between.

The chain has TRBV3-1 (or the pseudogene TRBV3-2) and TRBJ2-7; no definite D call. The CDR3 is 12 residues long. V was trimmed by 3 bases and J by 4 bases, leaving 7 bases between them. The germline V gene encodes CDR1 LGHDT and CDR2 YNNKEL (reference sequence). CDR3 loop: CASSQTPYEQYF. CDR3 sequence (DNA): TGTGCCAGCAGCCAGACACCTTACGAGCAGTACTTC.